The sequence of this T cell receptor beta chain was determined in a study of blood T cells in healthy people across ages. Then a second PCR, running roughly 7 to 11 cycles, was carried out with a sample-barcoded 5' primer and a J-beta primer mix. From the 5' RACE reads, TCRdb called clonotypes with MiXCR, one entry per CDR3 protein. The sample holds 800,000 to 950,000 distinct CDR3 sequences, about 27% seen once. The study, taken as a whole, reports: Any changes in expanded clonotypes were possibly confounded, as donor CMV status remained unknown.

In the case of this clonotype: What it recognizes is unknown.

V dropped 0 bases and J dropped 1 base, with 7 bases sitting between them. Looked up from germline, CDR1 is MNHEY and CDR2 is SVGEGT. CDR3 size: 15 residues. The same sample was also studied in work on T cells of mothers and their children. From that study: For unrelated pairs as for related ones, thymic selection shapes TCR recombination output similarly.

The rearrangement links TRBV6-2 or TRBV6-3 to TRBJ2-1, with unresolved D. The sample consisted of blood. This clonotype was sampled from a middle-aged woman in good health. The chain's CDR3 is CASSYSAHSYNEQFF. CDR3 DNA: TGTGCCAGCAGTTACTCCGCACATTCCTACAATGAGCAGTTCTTC.